This TCR beta chain was recovered during a study of T cells after yellow fever vaccination. Study summary: Fractions low in cell number were prepared with SMART-Seq v4 Ultra Low Input.

Germline CDR1 reads MNHEY; CDR2 reads SVGAGI. The CDR3 has 12 residues. Trimming removed 5 bases at V and 8 bases at J, with 10 bases between. TCRdb redid the calling of the 5' RACE reads with MiXCR, one entry per CDR3 protein. The sample has 170,000 or so distinct CDR3 sequences, roughly a tenth seen once; the top ten hold roughly 33%. This receptor was identified in a young man who received the YFV17D yellow fever vaccine. The chain is built from TRBV6-5 and TRBJ1-5; D is perhaps TRBD1 (5 bases). Here the sequenced sample was CD8+ T cells sorted from PBMCs, taken 45 days after the yellow fever booster vaccination. The CDR3 nucleotides read TGTGCCAGCAGTCCAGGGCCCGAGCCCCAGCATTTT. Translated, it gives CASSPGPEPQHF.